These T cell receptor beta chains were read from a single sample in a study of cytomegalovirus exposure and HLA in healthy donors. The table came from immunoSEQ multiplex PCR; TCRdb's copy has only in-frame clones and leaves some out. Of about 200,000 clones listed, over 65% are singletons. The material sequenced was PBMCs. These receptors originate from a young woman in good health and CMV-seronegative. Each CDR3 is given with its conserved first and last residue. A D gene is named only where the DNA matches it firmly. Size is stated for part of the rows, as once, few or many counts, or as a class when the clone is expanded.

>-|TRBJ1-2|-|TRBV5-1
TGCGCCAGCAGGCAGGGATCCGATGGCTACACCTTC
CASRQGSDGYTF
>TRBD1|TRBJ2-7|-|TRBV11-2
TGTGCCAGCAGCCCCGTGGGGACAGAGCGTCACGAGCAGTACTTC
CASSPVGTERHEQYF
>-|TRBJ2-7|-|TRBV9
TGTGCCAGCAGCGTAGTCGCGGGACCCTCCGAGCAGTACTTC
CASSVVAGPSEQYF
>TRBD1|TRBJ1-1|-|TRBV30
TGTGCCTGGAGGCGCATCGGACAGGGGGAAGCTTTCTTT
CAWRRIGQGEAFF
>TRBD2|TRBJ2-7|-|TRBV27
TGTGCCAGCAGTTTCGGCTCTAGCGGGAGGGTGGACTCCTACGAGCAGTACTTC
CASSFGSSGRVDSYEQYF
>-|TRBJ2-3|-|TRBV6-6
TGTGCCAGCGTGGGGTTACCTCTCTACGATACGCAGTATTTT
CASVGLPLYDTQYF
>TRBD1|TRBJ1-1|-|TRBV30
TGTGCCTGGAAGAATCCGGACAGGGGCACTGAAGCTTTCTTT
CAWKNPDRGTEAFF
>TRBD1|TRBJ1-3|once|TRBV30
TGTGCCTGGGGGGAAGAGTATCCCCAGGGGGCTGGAAACACCATATATTTT
CAWGEEYPQGAGNTIYF
>-|TRBJ2-7|-|TRBV6-5
TGTGCCAGCAGTTCATCACTACCTGGGTCCTACGAGCAGTACTTC
CASSSSLPGSYEQYF
>-|TRBJ1-1|-|TRBV5-1
TGCGCCAGCAGCTTGTCCCAACAGGGTTACACTGAAGCTTTCTTT
CASSLSQQGYTEAFF
>-|TRBJ1-6|-|TRBV7-3
TGTGCCAGCAGCTTCGGGGGGAATAATTCACCCCTCCACTTT
CASSFGGNNSPLHF
>TRBD1|TRBJ2-1|-|TRBV30
TGTGCCTGGGCGACAGGGTTGGCCTACAATGAGCAGTTCTTC
CAWATGLAYNEQFF
>-|TRBJ2-3|-|TRBV29-1
TGCAGCGTCAACCGACAGGAGTCTCACTTCGGGGGAGATACGCAGTATTTT
CSVNRQESHFGGDTQYF
>-|TRBJ1-1|-|TRBV5-1
TGCGCCAGCAGCCCGGGAGGGACCAACACTGAAGCTTTCTTT
CASSPGGTNTEAFF
>-|TRBJ1-6|large|TRBV2
TGTGCCAGCAGTGGCCTGGGACTGACCCACTCCTATAATTCACCCCTCCACTTT
CASSGLGLTHSYNSPLHF
>-|TRBJ1-1|-|TRBV6-5
TGTGCCAGCAGCACTAACATCGAGAGGGGTGAAGCTTTCTTT
CASSTNIERGEAFF
>TRBD2|TRBJ2-2|-|TRBV6-1
TGTGCCAGCAGTAACGGGAGGGCTTTCGGGGAGCTGTTTTTT
CASSNGRAFGELFF
>-|TRBJ2-7|-|TRBV6-5
TGTGCCAGCAGCCCCCTGGGGCGGGACCCTTGGGAGCAGTACTTC
CASSPLGRDPWEQYF
>-|TRBJ1-5|many|TRBV7-2
TGTGCCAGCAGCCGAGTGGTGGATCAGCCCCAGCATTTT
CASSRVVDQPQHF
>-|TRBJ2-7|once|TRBV6-6
TGTGCCAGCAGTTACTCACCACAGAGCTCCTACGAGCAGTACTTC
CASSYSPQSSYEQYF
>TRBD1|TRBJ1-5|-|TRBV7-9
TGTGCCAGCAGCGACGGACAGGGGGCTGCGCAGCCCCAGCATTTT
CASSDGQGAAQPQHF
>TRBD1|TRBJ1-4|-|TRBV6-1
TGTGCCAGCAGTGGAGACAGGGGCAATGGGAATGAAAAACTGTTTTTT
CASSGDRGNGNEKLFF
>-|TRBJ2-6|-|TRBV4-1
TGCGCCAGCAGCCCCCAGACCAGTGGGGCCAACGTCCTGACTTTC
CASSPQTSGANVLTF
>TRBD2|TRBJ2-1|once|TRBV5-4
TGTGCCAGCAGCTTCCTAGCGGGAGAACCCCTAAGGGGGTTCTTC
CASSFLAGEPLRGFF
>-|TRBJ2-5|-|TRBV5-4
TGTGCCAGCAGCTCACTGACGGGGCTCCAAGAGACCCAGTACTTC
CASSSLTGLQETQYF
>-|TRBJ2-5|-|TRBV2
TGTGCCAGCAGGTGGGGAGTAGAGACCCAGTACTTC
CASRWGVETQYF
>TRBD1|TRBJ1-6|few|TRBV30
TGTGCCTGGAGTATTGGACAGGGTGGTTCACCCCTCCACTTT
CAWSIGQGGSPLHF
>TRBD2|TRBJ2-7|-|TRBV19
TGTGCCAGTAGTCGTCCGGGACTACCCTCTCACGAGCAGTACTTC
CASSRPGLPSHEQYF
>-|TRBJ1-2|-|TRBV6-5
TGTGCCAGCAGAGACGCCGGGACGTACTATGGCTACACCTTC
CASRDAGTYYGYTF
>TRBD1|TRBJ1-1|-|TRBV5-1
TGCGCCAGCAGCGGGACAGGGGCGGGGAACACTGAAGCTTTCTTT
CASSGTGAGNTEAFF
>-|TRBJ2-1|-|TRBV10-3
TGTGCCATCGGTTCGGGACTCGACCTGAATGAGCAGTTCTTC
CAIGSGLDLNEQFF
>-|TRBJ1-1|-|TRBV19
TGTGCCAGTAGTCTCACATCGAACACTGAAGCTTTCTTT
CASSLTSNTEAFF
>-|TRBJ1-1|once|TRBV15
TGTGCCACCAGCCTACCGACCATGAACACTGAAGCTTTCTTT
CATSLPTMNTEAFF
>TRBD2|TRBJ2-1|-|TRBV9
TGTGCCAGCAGCGTAGGCCACGGGGGGGCAAATGAGCAGTTCTTC
CASSVGHGGANEQFF
>TRBD1|TRBJ1-2|-|TRBV5-1
TGCGCCAGCAGCTTGGAGACAGGGGGCGCTGGCTACACCTTC
CASSLETGGAGYTF
>TRBD2|TRBJ2-1|-|TRBV6-1
TGTGCCAGCAGTGACCTACTAGCGCCGAGCTCCTACAATGAGCAGTTCTTC
CASSDLLAPSSYNEQFF
>-|TRBJ2-3|once|TRBV12-2
TGTGCAAGTCGCTTAATTCCGGGAACTGTCATCGGTACAGATACGCAGTATTTT
CASRLIPGTVIGTDTQYF
>-|TRBJ2-6|-|TRBV5-1
TGCGCCAGCAGCCCAGAGTACTCTGGGGCCAACGTCCTGACTTTC
CASSPEYSGANVLTF
>TRBD1|TRBJ1-2|-|TRBV5-1
TGCGCCAGCAGCCTCGGACAGGGTGAGGGCTACACCTTC
CASSLGQGEGYTF
>-|TRBJ1-4|-|TRBV6-1
TGTGCCAGCAGTGCCCTAGGGGGGACATTTGCGGAAAAACTGTTTTTT
CASSALGGTFAEKLFF
>-|TRBJ2-7|-|TRBV25-1
TGTGCCAGCAGCCCGGCCCCGCACTCCTACGAGCAGTACTTC
CASSPAPHSYEQYF
>-|TRBJ2-7|-|TRBV27
TGTGCCAGCAGCCCTCAGCGACTCGGGTGGGACATGGGCGAGCAGTACTTC
CASSPQRLGWDMGEQYF
>-|TRBJ2-7|-|TRBV6-5
TGTGCCAGCAGTTACTTGGGGAGGGGGCGCGAGCAGTACTTC
CASSYLGRGREQYF
>TRBD1|TRBJ1-2|-|TRBV6-6
TGTGCCAGCAGTCCGGACAGGGGGCGCTCCTATGGCTACACCTTC
CASSPDRGRSYGYTF
>-|TRBJ2-7|-|TRBV7-6
TGTGCCAGCAGCCCAGGGGATCCCCCCTACGAGCAGTACTTC
CASSPGDPPYEQYF
>-|TRBJ2-6|once|TRBV14
TGTGCCAGCAGCCACGGTTTTACTAGCTCTGGGGCCAACGTCCTGACTTTC
CASSHGFTSSGANVLTF
>TRBD1|TRBJ2-3|-|TRBV7-6
TGTGCCAGCAGCCCGGGACAGATTAGCACAGATACGCAGTATTTT
CASSPGQISTDTQYF
>-|TRBJ2-7|once|TRBV18
TGTGCCAGCTCACCACCGGGCACTATCTACGAGCAGTACTTC
CASSPPGTIYEQYF
>-|TRBJ1-2|-|TRBV29-1
TGCAGCGTTCCTGCTGGGGGCGCCAGCTCTAACTATGGCTACACCTTC
CSVPAGGASSNYGYTF
>-|TRBJ2-2|once|TRBV27
TGTGCCAGCAGTTCCCTCGGGGGCAACGGGGAGCTGTTTTTT
CASSSLGGNGELFF
>-|TRBJ1-4|-|TRBV6-5
TGTGCCAGCAGTTACTCCGCCCGAGAAAAACTGTTTTTT
CASSYSAREKLFF